Following are 20 T cell receptor beta chains from one sample sequenced in a study of control samples from healthy donors and cancer patients. Assay: immunoSEQ multiplex PCR; the TCRdb copy retains only in-frame clones and omits some. The data hold some 97,000 clones, with more than 85% observed a single time. Specimen: blood. The receptors were sampled from a woman aged 50 to 60 in good health.

This clone was counted between two and nine times. The chain links TRBV5-6 to TRBJ1-4; maybe TRBD1 (6 bases). The V end lost 4 bases, the J end lost 10 bases, and 14 bases lay between the germline ends. The germline V gene encodes CDR1 SGHDT and CDR2 YYEEEE. The CDR3 length is 13 residues. The CDR3 DNA sequence: TGTGCCAGCAGCGGTGACAGGAGAGGAAAACTGTTTTTT. Translated, it gives CASSGDRRGKLFF.

The chain combines TRBV5-6 with TRBJ2-7; perhaps TRBD2 as D (6 bases). Trimming removed 4 bases from V and 7 bases from J, with 12 bases in between. Germline V gene data show CDR1 as SGHDT and CDR2 as YYEEEE. This CDR3 region has 12 residues. CDR3 nucleotides: TGTGCCAGCAGCCTGCGGGGTGATGAGCAGTACTTC. It encodes CASSLRGDEQYF.

The chain employs TRBV28 and TRBJ1-1, with 7 positions matching TRBD1. CDR1 is MDHEN, CDR2 SYDVKM, per germline. The CDR3 spans 16 residues. Trimming took 5 bases from V and 1 from J; bases not matched to a gene: 10. The CDR3 bases are TGTGCCAGCAGTCCGGTCAGGGGGGCGGGGAACACTGAAGCTTTCTTT. Its protein product is CASSPVRGAGNTEAFF.

The chain joins TRBV29-1 to TRBJ2-5; D not certain. The germline V and J ends were trimmed by 1 base and 1 base, with 7 bases remaining between them. This CDR3 is 13 amino acids long. The germline CDR1 and CDR2 sequences are SQVTM and ANQGSEA. Here the CDR3 reads CSVEGRIQETQYF. In nucleotides, the CDR3 is TGCAGCGTTGAAGGGCGGATCCAAGAGACCCAGTACTTC. Full variable domain (remainder filled in from reference TRBV29-1 and TRBJ2-5): SAVISQKPSRDICQRGTSLTIQCQVDSQVTMMFWYRQQPGQSLTLIATANQGSEATYESGFVIDKFPISRPNLTFSTLTVSNMSPEDSSIYLCSVEGRIQETQYFGPGTRLLVL.

The CDR3 protein is CASSYEDGVREQYF. CDR3 in DNA: TGTGCCAGCAGTTATGAGGACGGAGTACGAGAGCAGTACTTC. The chain is built from TRBV6-5 and TRBJ2-7; D remains ambiguous. Germline lookup yields CDR1 MNHEY and CDR2 SVGAGI. This CDR3 contains 14 residues. V was trimmed by 3 bases and J by 7 bases, leaving 16 bases between them.

The rearrangement uses TRBV27 and TRBJ1-2, with 7 bases that match TRBD1. V shed 4 bases, J shed 4 bases, and the junction held 6 bases outside the gene matches. Germline V gene lookup returns CDR1 MNHEY and CDR2 SMNVEV (reference sequence). This CDR3 is built from 14 residues. CDR3 sequence (DNA): TGTGCCAGCAGTTCTCAGGGGGTGCCCTATGGCTACACCTTC. Protein sequence: CASSSQGVPYGYTF.

The gene calls are TRBV6-2 or TRBV6-3 and TRBJ1-1; no firm D call. CDR1 and CDR2 (germline): MNHEY, SVGEGT. The CDR3 is 12 amino acids. V was cut by 2 bases and J by 7 bases, with 8 bases left in between. For the CDR3, the DNA is TGTGCCAGCAGTTACGGGTGGCTTGAAGCTTTCTTT. It codes for CASSYGWLEAFF.

This sequence joins TRBV21-1 and TRBJ2-7; the table names TRBD1, a call not compared with the DNA. TRBV21-1 is a known pseudogene. This CDR3 has 14 amino acids. DNA for the CDR3: TGTGCCAGCAGCAAAGACAGGGGGCGATACGAGCAGTACGTC. It is translated as CASSKDRGRYEQYV.

The gene calls are TRBV5-5 and TRBJ1-1; tentative D call: TRBD1 (6 bases). Trimming took off 5 bases at V and 6 bases at J, with 20 bases between the two ends. The CDR3 contains 15 residues. Germline CDR1 and CDR2: SGHKS and YYEKEE (reference sequence). CDR3 DNA: TGTGCCAGCAGTTTGCTACTTGGGGGCTGGTCTGAAGCTTTCTTT. Translating gives CASSLLLGGWSEAFF.

The chain uses TRBV7-9 and TRBJ2-1; D is ambiguous. The CDR3 sequence is 13 residues long. Trimming took off 3 bases at V and 6 bases at J, with 9 bases between the two ends. The germline V gene encodes CDR1 SEHNR and CDR2 FQNEAQ (reference sequence). The CDR3 nucleotides are TGTGCCAGCAGCTTCGGCCACCCCAATGAGCAGTTCTTC. Protein sequence: CASSFGHPNEQFF.

The rearrangement links TRBV5-4 to TRBJ1-1, with unresolved D. From germline, CDR1 is SGHNT and CDR2 YYREEE (reference sequence). The CDR3 runs to 13 residues. V was cut by 3 bases and J by 4 bases, with 10 bases left in between. The CDR3 here is CASSSRPGTEAFF. The CDR3 nucleotides are TGTGCCAGCAGCTCGAGGCCAGGCACTGAAGCTTTCTTT.

The V call is TRBV19, the J call TRBJ2-2; 9 positions match TRBD2. The CDR3 is made up of 15 amino acids. In germline, CDR1 is LNHDA, CDR2 SQIVND (reference sequence). J gave up 7 bases and V 5 bases, and 8 bases lay outside the gene matches. CDR3 region: CASSPRGGRDGELFF. The CDR3 nucleotides read TGTGCCAGTAGTCCGCGGGGGGGCCGGGACGGGGAGCTGTTTTTT. Full variable domain (remainder filled in from reference TRBV19 and TRBJ2-2): DGGITQSPKYLFRKEGQNVTLSCEQNLNHDAMYWYRQDPGQGLRLIYYSQIVNDFQKGDIAEGYSVSREKKESFPLTVTSAQKNPTAFYLCASSPRGGRDGELFFGEGSRLTVL.

The genes are TRBV7-9 and TRBJ2-7; D not resolved. Trimming took 5 bases from V and 5 from J, leaving 10 bases between them. Germline V gives CDR1 SEHNR, CDR2 FQNEAQ (reference sequence). The CDR3 consists of 12 residues. The CDR3 loop is CASSEGINEQYF. The CDR3 nucleotides read TGTGCCAGCAGCGAAGGGATAAACGAGCAGTACTTC.

The chain uses TRBV15 and TRBJ1-5; D gene uncertain. CDR1 LNHNV and CDR2 YYDKDF come from the germline V gene (reference sequence). This CDR3 comprises 17 residues. The V end was cut by 3 bases, the J end by 1 base, with 16 bases between. CDR3 nucleotide sequence: TGTGCCACCAGCAGTTATACGTCCATTCTCAGCAATCAGCCCCAGCATTTT. This sequence encodes CATSSYTSILSNQPQHF. The full variable domain, in which reference TRBV15 and TRBJ1-5 provide the parts outside the CDR3, is DAMVIQNPRYQVTQFGKPVTLSCSQTLNHNVMYWYQQKSSQAPKLLFHYYDKDFNNEADTPDNFQSRRPNTSFCFLDIRSPGLGDTAMYLCATSSYTSILSNQPQHFGDGTRLSIL.

J is TRBJ1-2 and V is TRBV29-1; no definite D call. Looked up from germline, CDR1 is SQVTM and CDR2 is ANQGSEA. The CDR3 loop spans 11 amino acids. Trimming took off 7 bases at V and 1 base at J, with 7 bases between the two ends. CDR3 region: CSGRSNYGYTF. DNA for the CDR3: TGCAGCGGACGAAGTAACTATGGCTACACCTTC.

Notes on this clone: This may be a read error: a much more frequent sequence differs by one nucleotide. The same CDR3 also results from other DNA sequences found in this sample. The chain employs TRBV5-4 and TRBJ2-7; 8 bases fit TRBD2. The CDR3 spans 14 residues. J gave up 10 bases and V 2 bases, and 11 bases lay outside the gene matches. Germline values: CDR1 SGHNT, CDR2 YYREEE (reference sequence). CDR3 region: CASSFGTSGLFQYV. CDR3 nucleotide sequence: TGTGCCAGCAGCTTCGGGACTAGTGGCCTTTTCCAGTACGTC.

The rearrangement joins TRBV18 to TRBJ1-1; D not certain. The CDR3 spans 13 residues. The germline V and J ends were trimmed by 2 bases and 0 bases, with 4 bases remaining between them. Germline values: CDR1 KGHSH, CDR2 LQKENI. CDR3 coding DNA: TGTGCCAGCTCACCATCCGTGAACACTGAAGCTTTCTTT. Amino acid sequence: CASSPSVNTEAFF.

This chain connects TRBV3-1 (or the pseudogene TRBV3-2) to TRBJ1-5; D is ambiguous. This CDR3 region has 12 residues. The germline V and J ends were trimmed by 3 bases and 10 bases, with 10 bases remaining between them. Germline values: CDR1 LGHDT, CDR2 YNNKEL (reference sequence). In nucleotides, the CDR3 is TGTGCCAGCAGCCAGTTGGATGGACCCCAGCATTTT. Its translation: CASSQLDGPQHF.

V is TRBV12-3 or TRBV12-4 and J is TRBJ1-2, with no clear D. This CDR3 region has 12 residues. V gave up 4 bases and J gave up 8 bases, with 11 bases separating them. The CDR3 spells CASSSPGLGYTF. Written as DNA, the CDR3 is TGTGCCAGCAGTTCCCCAGGCTTAGGCTACACCTTC.

The V call is TRBV30, the J call TRBJ1-1; D is ambiguous. The CDR3 spans 13 residues. V lost 0 bases and J lost 5, with 10 bases in between. Germline V gene data show CDR1 as GTSNPN and CDR2 as SVGIG (reference sequence). CDR3 sequence: CAWSVGRLTEAFF. The CDR3 DNA reads as TGTGCCTGGAGTGTTGGCAGGTTAACTGAAGCTTTCTTT.